Presented here are 9 T cell receptor beta chains from one specimen sequenced in a study of beta chain features in type 1 diabetes. Study findings and constraints: For Type 1 diabetes patients, all four CD4+ subsets carried TCRB CDR3s that were moderately but significantly shorter.

Expressed TCRB transcripts were sequenced after all isolated RNA was converted to cDNA. TCRdb's table, derived via immunoSEQ multiplex PCR, lists solely in-frame clones and lacks some. The sample gives 200,000 to 250,000 clones, approximately 16% of which show up once; 0.07% to 0.095% is in the top ten. These receptors have no identified antigens. Sequenced sample: naive CD4+ T cells from blood. Every receptor here comes from a man aged 25 to 45 with type 1 diabetes.

J is TRBJ1-1 and V is TRBV7-6; D gene unclear. The CDR3 is 12 amino acids. V was shortened by 1 base and J by 4 bases, with 4 bases between the two germline ends. The germline gives CDR1 SGHVS, CDR2 FNYEAQ. In DNA form, the CDR3 reads TGTGCCAGCAGCTTAGTGCTCACTGAAGCTTTCTTT. This codes for CASSLVLTEAFF.

This clone was recorded once. The rearrangement uses TRBV28 and TRBJ2-3, with unresolved D. The V end was cut by 3 bases, the J end by 1 base, with 11 bases between. CDR3 length: 15 residues. Germline loops: CDR1 MDHEN, CDR2 SYDVKM. Here the CDR3 DNA reads TGTGCCAGCAGTTTTTCGGCCGCGGGCACAGATACGCAGTATTTT. This sequence encodes CASSFSAAGTDTQYF.

The chain carries TRBV6-5 and TRBJ1-5, with TRBD1 as a possible D gene (5 bases). V lost 6 bases to trimming and J lost 7 bases, with 19 bases between them. The CDR3 is made up of 15 amino acids. CDR1 is MNHEY, CDR2 SVGAGI, per germline. The CDR3 DNA sequence: TGTGCCAGCAGCCCTGGACGGGGCTCTCGGCAGCCCCAGCATTTT. As protein: CASSPGRGSRQPQHF.

The gene calls are TRBV30 and TRBJ2-1, with D perhaps matching TRBD1 (6 bases). This CDR3 region has 14 residues. The germline V gene has CDR1 GTSNPN and CDR2 SVGIG (reference sequence). V lost 0 bases and J lost 8, with 14 bases in between. CDR3 sequence (DNA): TGTGCCTGGAGTGTAGGGACATCAGGGGATGAGCAGTTCTTC. Its translation is CAWSVGTSGDEQFF.

The chain joins TRBV29-1 to TRBJ2-3; 11 nucleotides line up with TRBD2. The V gene end was trimmed by 4 bases and the J gene end by 4 bases; junction bases not matched to a gene: 7. The CDR3 loop spans 15 amino acids. From germline, CDR1 is SQVTM and CDR2 ANQGSEA. CDR3 amino acids: CSVVILGLAADTQYF. Here the CDR3 DNA reads TGCAGCGTTGTGATCTTGGGACTAGCGGCAGATACGCAGTATTTT.

The chain links TRBV28 to TRBJ2-3, with D perhaps TRBD2 (6 bases). V was cut by 7 bases and J by 4 bases, with 15 bases left in between. The germline V gene has CDR1 MDHEN and CDR2 SYDVKM. CDR3 length: 14 amino acids. CDR3 bases: TGTGCCAGCATGGGTTCAGGGAGGCCAGATACGCAGTATTTT. Its protein product is CASMGSGRPDTQYF.

This clone came up once. The genes are TRBV7-3 and TRBJ2-1; the D gene is possibly TRBD1 (5 bases). The germline gives CDR1 SGHTA, CDR2 FQGTGA. The CDR3 totals 16 residues. The V end lost 1 base, the J end lost 1 base, and 11 bases lay between the germline ends. The CDR3 is CASSLSSTASYNEQFF. CDR3 nucleotides: TGTGCCAGCAGCTTAAGTTCGACAGCATCCTACAATGAGCAGTTCTTC.

This clone was recorded a few times. V is TRBV14 and J is TRBJ2-4; 12 nucleotides align to TRBD1. Trimming took 2 bases from V and 2 from J; bases not matched to a gene: 4. The CDR3 covers 17 residues. Germline CDR1 is SGHDN and CDR2 is FVKESK. CDR3 sequence (DNA): TGTGCCAGCAGCCAACTGGGACAGGGGGCGACCAAAAACATTCAGTACTTC. This gives the protein CASSQLGQGATKNIQYF.

A few counts support this clone. Distinct nucleotide sequences in the sample also encode this CDR3. V and J are TRBV29-1 and TRBJ2-1, with D hard to call. The V end lost 0 bases, the J end lost 0 bases, and 9 bases lay between the germline ends. This CDR3 has 15 amino acids. Germline V gives CDR1 SQVTM, CDR2 ANQGSEA. CDR3 in amino acids: CSVEDRRSSYNEQFF. The CDR3 DNA sequence: TGCAGCGTTGAAGATCGACGGAGCTCCTACAATGAGCAGTTCTTC.